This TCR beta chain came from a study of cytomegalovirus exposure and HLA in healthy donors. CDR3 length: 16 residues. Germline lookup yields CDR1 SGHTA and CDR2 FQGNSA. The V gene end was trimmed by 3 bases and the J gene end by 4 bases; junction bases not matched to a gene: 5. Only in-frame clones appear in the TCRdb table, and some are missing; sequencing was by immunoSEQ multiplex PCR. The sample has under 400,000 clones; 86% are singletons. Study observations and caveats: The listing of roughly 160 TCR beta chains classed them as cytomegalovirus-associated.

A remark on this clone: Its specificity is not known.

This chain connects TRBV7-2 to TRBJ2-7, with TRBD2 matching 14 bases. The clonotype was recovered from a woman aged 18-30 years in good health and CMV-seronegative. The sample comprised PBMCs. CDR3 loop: CASSFGLAGGGYEQYF. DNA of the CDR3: TGTGCCAGCAGCTTCGGACTAGCGGGAGGTGGGTACGAGCAGTACTTC.